The rows below give T cell receptor beta chains drawn from one sample of a study of coeliac disease. Clones were read by immunoSEQ multiplex PCR, and TCRdb kept only the in-frame ones, dropping some. The sample records a few thousand clones, roughly two thirds being singletons. The sample comprised lamina propria lymphocytes from the gut. These receptors were obtained from a woman between 50 and 59 years old with celiac disease on a gluten-free diet. CDR3s include the opening cysteine and the closing phenylalanine or tryptophan. Each record gives: J gene, D gene, V gene, clone size, CDR3 protein, CDR3 DNA. A D gene is named only where the DNA matches it firmly. Size values are once, few and many counts, or a class for expanded clones, and some rows have none.

J gene: TRBJ2-7
D gene: TRBD1
V gene: TRBV27
clone size: once
CDR3 protein: CASSRDRLTYEQYF
CDR3 DNA: TGTGCCAGCAGTAGGGACAGGTTGACCTACGAGCAGTACTTC

J gene: TRBJ2-3
D gene: TRBD1
V gene: TRBV9
clone size: .
CDR3 protein: CASSPFGQGTQYF
CDR3 DNA: TGTGCCAGCAGCCCATTTGGACAGGGAACGCAGTATTTT

J gene: TRBJ2-3
D gene: .
V gene: TRBV2
clone size: once
CDR3 protein: CASKDITDTQYF
CDR3 DNA: TGTGCCAGCAAAGACATCACAGATACGCAGTATTTT

J gene: TRBJ1-2
D gene: TRBD1
V gene: TRBV10-3
clone size: once
CDR3 protein: CAISTQGRAVYGYTF
CDR3 DNA: TGTGCCATCAGTACACAGGGGAGAGCTGTATATGGCTACACCTTC

J gene: TRBJ1-1
D gene: .
V gene: TRBV19
clone size: .
CDR3 protein: CASSPMLSSGSTEAFF
CDR3 DNA: TGTGCCAGTAGTCCCATGCTTAGTTCGGGGAGCACTGAAGCTTTCTTT

J gene: TRBJ1-3
D gene: .
V gene: TRBV7-9
clone size: .
CDR3 protein: CASSPRYTIYF
CDR3 DNA: TGTGCCAGCAGCCCTCGGTACACCATATATTTT

J gene: TRBJ2-5
D gene: .
V gene: TRBV30
clone size: .
CDR3 protein: CAWSVQLGLGQYF
CDR3 DNA: TGTGCCTGGAGTGTACAACTGGGGCTCGGGCAGTACTTC

J gene: TRBJ2-5
D gene: TRBD1
V gene: TRBV12-5
clone size: few
CDR3 protein: CARQTGGHQETQYF
CDR3 DNA: TGTGCTAGACAGACAGGGGGCCATCAAGAGACCCAGTACTTC

J gene: TRBJ2-3
D gene: .
V gene: TRBV4-1
clone size: few
CDR3 protein: CASSQVDGQGTDTQYF
CDR3 DNA: TGCGCCAGCAGCCAAGTAGACGGGCAGGGGACAGATACGCAGTATTTT

J gene: TRBJ1-1
D gene: .
V gene: TRBV29-1
clone size: .
CDR3 protein: CSVEATGQAFF
CDR3 DNA: TGCAGCGTTGAGGCTACAGGACAAGCTTTCTTT

J gene: TRBJ1-5
D gene: .
V gene: TRBV30
clone size: .
CDR3 protein: CAWSVLHGPQHF
CDR3 DNA: TGTGCCTGGAGTGTACTTCACGGGCCCCAGCATTTT

J gene: TRBJ1-1
D gene: TRBD1
V gene: TRBV18
clone size: .
CDR3 protein: CASSPVGQGANTEAFF
CDR3 DNA: TGTGCCAGCTCACCCGTGGGACAGGGGGCGAACACTGAAGCTTTCTTT

J gene: TRBJ1-2
D gene: .
V gene: TRBV7-2
clone size: .
CDR3 protein: CASSLSWESHGYTF
CDR3 DNA: TGTGCCAGCAGCTTATCCTGGGAGTCCCATGGCTACACCTTC

J gene: TRBJ2-3
D gene: .
V gene: TRBV19
clone size: few
CDR3 protein: CASSMRLTDTQYF
CDR3 DNA: TGTGCCAGTAGTATGCGCCTCACAGATACGCAGTATTTT

J gene: TRBJ1-2
D gene: .
V gene: TRBV6-1
clone size: .
CDR3 protein: CASSVQQGLPYGYTF
CDR3 DNA: TGTGCCAGCAGTGTACAACAGGGCCTACCCTATGGCTACACCTTC

J gene: TRBJ1-2
D gene: TRBD1
V gene: TRBV28
clone size: .
CDR3 protein: CATWTGGVFGYTF
CDR3 DNA: TGTGCTACTTGGACAGGGGGCGTATTTGGCTACACCTTC

J gene: TRBJ1-3
D gene: .
V gene: TRBV5-1
clone size: .
CDR3 protein: CASSGLGGNSGNTIYF
CDR3 DNA: TGCGCCAGCAGCGGCCTGGGGGGGAACTCTGGAAACACCATATATTTT

J gene: TRBJ2-2
D gene: .
V gene: TRBV9
clone size: .
CDR3 protein: CASSVSPMASYGELFF
CDR3 DNA: TGTGCCAGCAGCGTTTCCCCGATGGCCTCTTATGGGGAGCTGTTTTTT

J gene: TRBJ1-6
D gene: TRBD1
V gene: TRBV9
clone size: .
CDR3 protein: CASSMGQDNSPLHF
CDR3 DNA: TGTGCCAGCAGCATGGGACAGGATAATTCACCCCTCCACTTT

J gene: TRBJ1-4
D gene: TRBD1
V gene: TRBV6-5
clone size: .
CDR3 protein: CASSPQGAEEKLFF
CDR3 DNA: TGTGCCAGCAGTCCACAGGGGGCAGAGGAAAAACTGTTTTTT

J gene: TRBJ2-1
D gene: .
V gene: TRBV4-3
clone size: .
CDR3 protein: CASSQETVYNEQFF
CDR3 DNA: TGCGCCAGCAGCCAAGAGACAGTCTACAATGAGCAGTTCTTC

J gene: TRBJ1-1
D gene: .
V gene: TRBV7-9
clone size: .
CDR3 protein: CASSLKGRSGTEAFF
CDR3 DNA: TGTGCCAGCAGTTTGAAAGGAAGGAGTGGCACTGAAGCTTTCTTT

J gene: TRBJ1-2
D gene: TRBD1
V gene: TRBV29-1
clone size: .
CDR3 protein: CSGLKMGQGADEYGYTF
CDR3 DNA: TGCAGCGGGCTTAAAATGGGACAGGGGGCGGATGAGTATGGCTACACCTTC

J gene: TRBJ2-3
D gene: .
V gene: TRBV5-6
clone size: few
CDR3 protein: CASSLEQASTDTQYF
CDR3 DNA: TGTGCCAGCAGCCTTGAACAGGCTAGCACAGATACGCAGTATTTT

J gene: TRBJ1-2
D gene: TRBD1
V gene: TRBV6-5
clone size: .
CDR3 protein: CASSYLRQGAGYGYTF
CDR3 DNA: TGTGCCAGCAGTTACCTGAGACAGGGGGCTGGGTATGGCTACACCTTC

J gene: TRBJ2-4
D gene: TRBD1
V gene: TRBV11-2
clone size: few
CDR3 protein: CASSLDAWDRAKNIQYF
CDR3 DNA: TGTGCCAGCAGCTTAGATGCTTGGGACAGGGCCAAAAACATTCAGTACTTC

J gene: TRBJ2-1
D gene: TRBD2
V gene: TRBV2
clone size: .
CDR3 protein: CASSEVFRGTSGGAEQFF
CDR3 DNA: TGTGCCAGCAGTGAAGTATTCCGCGGGACTAGCGGGGGTGCTGAGCAGTTCTTC

J gene: TRBJ1-2
D gene: .
V gene: TRBV7-9
clone size: .
CDR3 protein: CASIPGVYTF
CDR3 DNA: TGTGCCAGCATCCCGGGGGTTTACACCTTC

J gene: TRBJ2-2
D gene: .
V gene: TRBV5-4
clone size: .
CDR3 protein: CASSFGRENTGELFF
CDR3 DNA: TGTGCCAGCAGCTTCGGGCGGGAGAACACCGGGGAGCTGTTTTTT

J gene: TRBJ1-6
D gene: .
V gene: TRBV7-6
clone size: .
CDR3 protein: CASSLVHPNSPLHF
CDR3 DNA: TGTGCCAGCAGCTTAGTCCATCCCAATTCACCCCTCCACTTT